These 11 T cell receptor beta chains share one sample of origin, sequenced in a study of blood T cell repertoires in COVID-19. Here immunoSEQ multiplex PCR was the method, and the copy in TCRdb shows in-frame clones only, minus some. The data hold about 250,000 clones, with roughly 84% observed a single time. Sequencing used peripheral blood. The receptor set was obtained from a man aged 35 to 55 with acute or convalescent COVID-19.

This sequence joins TRBV7-2 and TRBJ1-4; D is undetermined. V lost 1 base to trimming and J lost 14 bases, with 14 bases between them. Germline V gene sequence: CDR1 SGHTA, CDR2 FQGNSA. The CDR3 spans 13 residues. The chain's CDR3 is CASSLEREGMLFF. CDR3 nucleotides: TGTGCCAGCAGCTTAGAACGGGAAGGCATGCTGTTTTTT.

The chain is built from TRBV27 and TRBJ2-3; 10 nucleotides line up with TRBD1. There are 20 residues in the CDR3. Per the germline V gene, CDR1 is MNHEY and CDR2 is SMNVEV (reference sequence). V lost 4 bases, J lost 2 bases, and 18 bases stayed unmatched. CDR3 DNA sequence: TGTGCCAGCAGTTCCTTCTTATATGGGGGGACAGGGGTGTCCACAGATACGCAGTATTTT. This sequence encodes CASSSFLYGGTGVSTDTQYF.

The J gene is TRBJ2-1, the V gene TRBV15, with TRBD2 identical over 9 bases. The CDR3 is 17 residues long. The germline V gene has CDR1 LNHNV and CDR2 YYDKDF (reference sequence). The ends lost 1 base at V and 9 bases at J; junction bases unmatched: 13. Here the CDR3 reads CATSRGLGVAGVVEQFF. CDR3 DNA: TGTGCCACCAGCAGAGGGTTGGGGGTAGCGGGAGTTGTTGAGCAGTTCTTC.

The chain combines TRBV7-2 with TRBJ2-1; 7 nucleotides align to TRBD1. The ends lost 1 base at V and 7 bases at J; junction bases unmatched: 7. CDR3 length equals 15 residues. CDR1 and CDR2 from the germline V gene are SGHTA and FQGNSA. The chain's CDR3 is CASSLVQGVGNEQFF. CDR3 in DNA: TGTGCCAGCAGCTTAGTGCAGGGGGTGGGGAATGAGCAGTTCTTC.

The chain carries TRBV6-2 or TRBV6-3 and TRBJ2-7; the match to TRBD1 covers 10 bases. This CDR3 spans 17 amino acids. Losses at the gene ends were 2 bases for V and 3 bases for J; bases not matched to a gene: 10. Germline V lookup: CDR1 MNHEY, CDR2 SVGEGT. The DNA of the CDR3 is TGTGCCAGCAGTTACACCCCTCCGACAGGGGGCCTCTACGAGCAGTACTTC. Its translation is CASSYTPPTGGLYEQYF.

J is TRBJ2-3 and V is TRBV12-3 or TRBV12-4; 8 positions agree with TRBD2. The CDR3 totals 13 residues. V gave up 6 bases and J gave up 5 bases; unmatched junction bases: 4. CDR3 in DNA: TGTGCCAGCAGATACGGGGGGGGAGATACGCAGTATTTT. The encoded protein is CASRYGGGDTQYF.

The rearrangement links TRBV9 to TRBJ1-1; possible D gene TRBD1, 6 bases. The CDR3 runs 14 residues. V lost 0 bases and J lost 6, with 12 bases in between. Germline V gives CDR1 SGDLS, CDR2 YYNGEE. CDR3: CASSVGQDGPEAFF. The CDR3 DNA follows: TGTGCCAGCAGCGTAGGACAGGACGGGCCTGAAGCTTTCTTT.

The chain is built from TRBV6-5 and TRBJ2-1, with 13 positions matching TRBD2. CDR3 length equals 14 residues. Germline V gene sequence: CDR1 MNHEY, CDR2 SVGAGI. The junction had 5 bases not matched to a gene; V was cut back by 6 bases and J by 9 bases. The CDR3: CASRLAGGPGEQFF. The CDR3 region has the DNA TGTGCCAGCAGACTAGCGGGAGGGCCTGGTGAGCAGTTCTTC.

The chain is built from TRBV2 and TRBJ1-1; a weak D match, TRBD1 (6 bases). Germline values: CDR1 SNHLY, CDR2 FYNNEI. Trimming stripped 6 bases from V and 5 bases from J, with 16 bases between. The CDR3 length is 14 residues. For the CDR3, the DNA is TGTGCCAGCAGCAAGGGGGGGGCATGGACTGAAGCTTTCTTT. Translated, it gives CASSKGGAWTEAFF.

This chain links TRBV25-1 with TRBJ2-3, with D tentatively TRBD2 (5 bases). V lost 1 base and J lost 6, with 14 bases in between. CDR3 size: 15 residues. CDR1 and CDR2 (germline): MGHDK, SYGVNS. DNA for the CDR3: TGTGCCAGCAGTGAATCGCTCAACAAGCGGGATACGCAGTATTTT. Residues: CASSESLNKRDTQYF. The full variable domain, rest sourced from reference TRBV25-1 and TRBJ2-3, is EADIYQTPRYLVIGTGKKITLECSQTMGHDKMYWYQQDPGMELHLIHYSYGVNSTEKGDLSSESTVSRIRTEHFPLTLESARPSHTSQYLCASSESLNKRDTQYFGPGTRLTVL.

The chain uses TRBV9 and TRBJ1-1; 9 positions match TRBD1. This CDR3 is 15 amino acids long. Germline V CDR1 and CDR2: SGDLS, YYNGEE. V shed 4 bases, J shed 3 bases, and the junction held 7 bases outside the gene matches. The CDR3 sequence: CASSTRQGVDTEAFF. The CDR3 region has the DNA TGTGCCAGCAGCACCCGACAGGGGGTCGACACTGAAGCTTTCTTT.